The entry below gives a single TCR beta chain sequence along with its context. This clonotype was counted ten times or more. Its antigen specificity is not known. No per-base quality is available; no much larger clone lies one base away. Reading from cysteine to phenylalanine, the CDR3 counts 14 amino acids. The entry retains the CDR3 DNA only, 42 bases that are in frame from base 1. CDR1 SGHTA and CDR2 FQGNSA are derived from the germline V gene. Trimming takes 5 bases off V and 8 bases off J; junction bases not matched to a gene: 10. These data are taken from a study of blood T cells in healthy people across ages (dated by TCRdb to between 2014 and 2016). Study-wide context: In model experiments, template switching captured about one uniquely barcoded TCR beta cDNA molecule for every two T cells. Two additional independent replicas of 1 million unique cDNA reads from the same blood draw were analyzed for two donors (one aged 18 to 30 and one aged 80 or older). Four age groups were formed from the donors: young (average approximately 15 years), middle-aged (less than 40), aged (62) and long-lived (more than 75). The study measured age-related changes in TCR beta repertoire diversity using deep sequencing normalized with unique cDNA molecular identifiers. To avoid experimental bias, donors of different ages were distributed randomly across sequencing lanes. Overall study results and their limits: Because the CMV infection status of the donors was unknown, age-related changes in expanded clonotypes may potentially have been confounded. Total diversity estimates from one million sequenced T cells were considered lower bounds and underestimates. There was a strong correlation between observed TCR beta diversity and the percentage of naive T cells measured by flow cytometry. Bulk unsorted PBMC profiling prevented conclusive comparison of naive and antigen-experienced compartments. Observed TCR beta diversity per million T cells fell roughly linearly with age, and a significant reduction was already apparent by age around 36. The long-lived group showed more naive CD4+ T cells, fewer expanded clones and increased TCR diversity than the aged group, suggesting age selection.

Systemically healthy Caucasian individuals from Russia, 39 in total and aged about 6 to 95 years, were included as donors. Each donor gave approximately 9.4 milliliters of peripheral blood, drawn into EDTA-treated Vacutainer tubes. Ficoll-Paque density-gradient centrifugation was used to isolate PBMCs, with at least 6 million per sample. Trizol reagent was used to extract total RNA from PBMCs, with at least 5 micrograms per sample. The percentages of naive CD45RAhigh/CD27high T cells were determined by flow cytometry on a PBMC aliquot from every donor. The library was made by 5' RACE. Sequencing took place on an Illumina HiSeq 2500. A second PCR of roughly 7 to 11 cycles was performed with a sample-barcoded 5' primer and a J-beta primer mix. Each TCR beta cDNA molecule received a unique molecular identifier from a template-switch 5' adaptor carrying 12 random nucleotides. Each sample yielded at least 3 million CDR3-containing paired-end reads. The Mint cDNA synthesis kit, primed by a TRBC-specific oligonucleotide, was used to synthesize first-strand cDNA from all RNA. Following uracil-DNA glycosylase treatment, all cDNA underwent a first 18-cycle PCR with the universal primers M1SS and BC2_uni_R. The original methods were these. Normalization of each sample was performed by random selection of 1 million high-quality reads, each carrying a distinct molecular identifier. Reads with shared molecular identifiers were discarded instead of being binned into consensus sequences. MiTCR, set to a Q25 quality threshold and the strictest error-elimination algorithm, was used for CDR3 identification, clonotype clustering and error correction. Lower-bound total TCR beta diversity was estimated with a nonparametric unseen species model using Euler transformation. TCRdb handled the public reads itself, with Q25 trimming in fastp and clone calling in MiXCR, and kept productive beta chains. Identical CDR3 proteins give one entry, which carries the most common genes and DNA. The V and J calls reflect TCRdb's pipeline rather than the authors' work. The sample table shows roughly 650,000 distinct CDR3 sequences, and about a third are seen once. The ten largest clones represent 15% to 19% of the sample.

The V and J segments used are TRBV7-2 and TRBJ1-2; the junction holds 8 bases that match TRBD1. The clonotype was recovered from a woman older than 75 in good health. Donor details come from another sample of the same person, matched by shared clones. Material: blood. The CDR3 protein is CASSNRQGIGGYTF. In nucleotide form, the sequence is TGTGCCAGCAGCAATAGACAGGGGATAGGGGGCTACACCTTC.